This is a list of T cell receptor beta chains from one sample in a study of beta chain features in type 1 diabetes. Clones were read by immunoSEQ multiplex PCR, and TCRdb kept only the in-frame ones, dropping some. There are around 600,000 clones in the sample; around an eighth occur only once, and more than 0.1% lies in the top ten. Source material: naive CD4+ T cells from blood. All receptors come from a man in his thirties or forties with type 1 diabetes. The CDR3 runs from the conserved cysteine through the conserved F or W. The D gene is left open where the match is weak. Not every row has a clone size; where given, it reads once, few, many or a size class.

CDR3aa	CDR3nt	v_gene	j_gene	len	abundance	d_gene
CASRTSSYNSPLHF	TGTGCCAGCAGGACGAGCTCCTATAATTCACCCCTCCACTTT	TRBV6-5	TRBJ1-6	14	.	.
CASSLNSGNTIYF	TGTGCCAGCAGCCTCAACTCTGGAAACACCATATATTTT	TRBV7-2	TRBJ1-3	13	few	.
CASRPVGQFDEQYF	TGCGCCAGCAGGCCGGTCGGGCAATTCGACGAGCAGTACTTC	TRBV5-1	TRBJ2-7	14	.	.
CASSLEVTGNTGELFF	TGTGCCAGCAGCTTGGAGGTGACAGGGAACACCGGGGAGCTGTTTTTT	TRBV5-6	TRBJ2-2	16	few	.
CASSPELNYGYTF	TGTGCCAGCAGTCCAGAGCTTAACTATGGCTACACCTTC	TRBV28	TRBJ1-2	13	once	.
CASRRLAQETQYF	TGTGCCAGCAGACGACTAGCACAAGAGACCCAGTACTTC	TRBV6-5	TRBJ2-5	13	few	TRBD2
CASSVRTSDGEQYF	TGTGCCAGCAGTGTACGGACTAGTGACGGCGAGCAGTACTTC	TRBV2	TRBJ2-7	14	.	TRBD2
CASSSNTGELFF	TGTGCCAGCAGTTCGAACACCGGGGAGCTGTTTTTT	TRBV7-9	TRBJ2-2	12	.	.
CASGLTGADEQYF	TGTGCCAGCGGACTTACAGGGGCCGACGAGCAGTACTTC	TRBV2	TRBJ2-7	13	few	TRBD1
CASSSPRRETQYF	TGTGCCAGCAGCTCCCCCCGGCGTGAGACCCAGTACTTC	TRBV7-9	TRBJ2-5	13	.	.
CASSLRGGLASGANVLTF	TGTGCCAGCAGTTTACGGGGAGGGCTAGCCTCTGGGGCCAACGTCCTGACTTTC	TRBV27	TRBJ2-6	18	.	TRBD2
CASSQSGDYGYTF	TGCGCCAGCAGCCAATCAGGGGATTATGGCTACACCTTC	TRBV4-3	TRBJ1-2	13	few	.
CASRTPGLRTDTQYF	TGTGCCAGCAGAACCCCGGGACTACGCACAGATACGCAGTATTTT	TRBV7-2	TRBJ2-3	15	once	TRBD2
CASSLGRVGTQYF	TGTGCCAGCAGCTTGGGGAGGGTAGGGACGCAGTATTTT	TRBV5-6	TRBJ2-3	13	few	.
CASSLQGQGNVGYTF	TGTGCCAGCAGCTTACAGGGACAGGGGAACGTTGGCTACACCTTC	TRBV7-8	TRBJ1-2	15	.	TRBD1
CAWSVGAPNSPLHF	TGTGCCTGGAGTGTAGGGGCCCCTAATTCACCCCTCCACTTT	TRBV30	TRBJ1-6	14	.	.
CASSLLPFEIVAKFF	TGTGCCAGCAGCTTGCTTCCCTTTGAGATTGTTGCAAAGTTCTTC	TRBV7-2	TRBJ2-1	15	.	.
CASSQGRLNSYEQYF	TGCGCCAGCAGCCAAGGTCGGCTGAACTCCTACGAGCAGTACTTC	TRBV4-3	TRBJ2-7	15	few	.
CASSLGRGEGGNEQFF	TGTGCCAGCAGCTTAGGTCGGGGCGAGGGTGGCAATGAGCAGTTCTTC	TRBV13	TRBJ2-1	16	few	.
CASNPAGTENTEAFF	TGTGCCAGCAATCCGGCGGGGACTGAGAACACTGAAGCTTTCTTT	TRBV27	TRBJ1-1	15	few	.
CASSPTDSGNTIYF	TGTGCCAGCAGCCCGACGGATTCTGGAAACACCATATATTTT	TRBV7-2	TRBJ1-3	14	.	.
CASSLGQDEKLFF	TGTGCCAGCAGTTTAGGGCAGGATGAAAAACTGTTTTTT	TRBV28	TRBJ1-4	13	.	.
CASSLSGTGVNQPQHF	TGTGCCAGCAGCCTTTCCGGGACAGGGGTAAATCAGCCCCAGCATTTT	TRBV4-2	TRBJ1-5	16	.	TRBD1